This record covers a single T cell receptor beta chain. Assay: immunoSEQ multiplex PCR; the TCRdb copy retains only in-frame clones and omits some. The sample includes 150,000 or so clones, 80% to 95% seen only once; the top ten take under 7%. The V gene's germline CDR1 is LGHNA and CDR2 YSLEER. This CDR3 region has 16 residues. The V and J ends lost 2 bases and 6 bases, in that order; junction bases with no gene match: 6. The data stem from a study of control samples from healthy donors and cancer patients. Sequencing was performed on blood. The receptor was isolated from a young man in good health. The chain links TRBV4-3 to TRBJ2-2, with TRBD2 matching 10 bases. In DNA, the CDR3 is TGCGCCAGCAGCCAACATCTAGCGGGAGAGTCCGGGGAGCTGTTTTTT. Translation: CASSQHLAGESGELFF.